Below, one T cell receptor (beta chain) is given with its context. Its antigen remains unidentified. This sample was included in a study of cytomegalovirus exposure and HLA in healthy donors. General study findings and limits: The likely explanation for a cluster of highly shared sequence variants was sequencing artifact. Productive status was seen about 90% or about 30% of the time for most TCR beta V segments in an earlier analysis. Some segments of the V type, notably TRBV6-2 and TRBV6-3, were excluded as indistinguishable.

Sampled while nominally healthy, donors likely had unrecorded immune exposures. The study ran its PCR with 60 Vbeta and 13 Jbeta primers. Some clones are missing from TCRdb's copy, which holds only in-frame ones; the method was immunoSEQ multiplex PCR. Among about 240,000 clones listed, roughly 82% were seen once. Unmatched junction bases numbered 4, after V lost 6 bases and J lost 4 bases. Germline lookup yields CDR1 SQVTM and CDR2 ANQGSEA. The CDR3 extends over 12 amino acids. Source material: PBMCs. The genes are TRBV29-1 and TRBJ2-3; 7 nucleotides match TRBD1. This receptor was identified in a woman aged 40 to 50 in good health and CMV-seropositive. The CDR3 nucleotides read TGCAGCGTGCCGACAGGGCCAGATACGCAGTATTTT. This sequence encodes CSVPTGPDTQYF.